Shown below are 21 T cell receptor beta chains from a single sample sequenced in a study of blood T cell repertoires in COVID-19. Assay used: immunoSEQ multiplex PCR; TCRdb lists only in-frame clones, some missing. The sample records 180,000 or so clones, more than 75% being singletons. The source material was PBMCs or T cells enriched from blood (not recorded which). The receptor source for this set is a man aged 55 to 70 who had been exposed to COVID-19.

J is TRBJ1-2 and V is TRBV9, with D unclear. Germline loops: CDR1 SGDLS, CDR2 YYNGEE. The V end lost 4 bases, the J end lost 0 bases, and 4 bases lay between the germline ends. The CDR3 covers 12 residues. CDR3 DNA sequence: TGTGCCAGCAGCCCCGCTAACTATGGCTACACCTTC. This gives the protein CASSPANYGYTF.

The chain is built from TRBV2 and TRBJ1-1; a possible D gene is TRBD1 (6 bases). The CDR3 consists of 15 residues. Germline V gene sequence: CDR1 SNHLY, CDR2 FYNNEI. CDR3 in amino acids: CAQRTAQNMNTEAFF. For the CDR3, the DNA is TGTGCACAAAGGACAGCCCAAAACATGAACACTGAAGCTTTCTTT.

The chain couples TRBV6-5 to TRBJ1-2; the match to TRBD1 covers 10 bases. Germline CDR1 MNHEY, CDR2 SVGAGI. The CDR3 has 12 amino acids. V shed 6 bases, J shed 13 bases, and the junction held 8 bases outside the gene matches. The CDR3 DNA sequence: TGTGCCAGCAGGGGGCCGGGACAGGGGTGCACCTTC. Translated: CASRGPGQGCTF.

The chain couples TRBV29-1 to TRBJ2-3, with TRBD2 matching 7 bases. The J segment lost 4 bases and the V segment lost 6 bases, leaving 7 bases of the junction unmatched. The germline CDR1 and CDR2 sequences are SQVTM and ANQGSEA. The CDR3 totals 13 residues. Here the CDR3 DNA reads TGCAGCGTGGGGGAGGGTTGGGCAGATACGCAGTATTTT. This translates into CSVGEGWADTQYF.

The CDR3 DNA is TGTGCCAGCAGTAATAGGGGTGGCGGGGCCAACGTCCTGACTTTC. Translating gives CASSNRGGGANVLTF. The V call is TRBV6-5, the J call TRBJ2-6; TRBD1 might be the D (5 bases). The CDR3 runs 15 residues. V was trimmed by 5 bases and J by 4 bases, leaving 12 bases between them. Germline V gives CDR1 MNHEY, CDR2 SVGAGI.

CDR3 DNA sequence: TGTGCCAGCAGCGCTCGTAGGGGGTCTGGAAACACCATATATTTT. Protein sequence: CASSARRGSGNTIYF. V usage is TRBV7-8 and J usage is TRBJ1-3, with D maybe TRBD1 (6 bases). The V end lost 5 bases, the J end lost 1 base, and 12 bases lay between the germline ends. The germline V gene encodes CDR1 SGHVS and CDR2 FQNEAQ. This CDR3 has 15 amino acids.

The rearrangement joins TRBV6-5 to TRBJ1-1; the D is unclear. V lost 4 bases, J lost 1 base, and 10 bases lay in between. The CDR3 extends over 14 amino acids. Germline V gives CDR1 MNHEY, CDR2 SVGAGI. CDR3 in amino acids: CASSSQRGNTEAFF. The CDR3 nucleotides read TGTGCCAGCAGTTCACAACGGGGGAACACTGAAGCTTTCTTT.

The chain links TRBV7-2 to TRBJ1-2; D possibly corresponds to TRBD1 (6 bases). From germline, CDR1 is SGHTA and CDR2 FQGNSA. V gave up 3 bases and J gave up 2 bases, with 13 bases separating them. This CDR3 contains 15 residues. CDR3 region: CASSFIDRPNYGYTF. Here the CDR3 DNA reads TGTGCCAGCAGCTTCATCGACAGGCCGAACTATGGCTACACCTTC.

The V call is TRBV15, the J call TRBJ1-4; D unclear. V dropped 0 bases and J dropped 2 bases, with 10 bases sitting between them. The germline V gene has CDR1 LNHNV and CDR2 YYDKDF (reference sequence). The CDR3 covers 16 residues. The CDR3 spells CATSRDALPTNEKLFF. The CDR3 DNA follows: TGTGCCACCAGCAGAGACGCCCTACCCACTAATGAAAAACTGTTTTTT. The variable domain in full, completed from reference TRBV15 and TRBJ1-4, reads DAMVIQNPRYQVTQFGKPVTLSCSQTLNHNVMYWYQQKSSQAPKLLFHYYDKDFNNEADTPDNFQSRRPNTSFCFLDIRSPGLGDTAMYLCATSRDALPTNEKLFFGSGTQLSVL.

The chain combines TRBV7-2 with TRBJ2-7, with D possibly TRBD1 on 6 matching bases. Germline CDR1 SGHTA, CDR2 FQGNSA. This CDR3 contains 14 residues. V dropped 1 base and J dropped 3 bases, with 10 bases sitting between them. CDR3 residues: CASSLDRAIYEQYF. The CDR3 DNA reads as TGTGCCAGCAGCTTAGACAGGGCAATCTACGAGCAGTACTTC.

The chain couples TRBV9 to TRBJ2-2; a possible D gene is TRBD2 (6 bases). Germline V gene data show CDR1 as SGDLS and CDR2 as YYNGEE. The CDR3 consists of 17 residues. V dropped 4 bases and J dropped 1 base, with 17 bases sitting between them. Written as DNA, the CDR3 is TGTGCCAGCAGCTTGGAGGGATGGGCACGGAACACCGGGGAGCTGTTTTTT. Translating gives CASSLEGWARNTGELFF.

The CDR3: CASSRGTGGPGANVLTF. CDR3 bases: TGTGCCAGTAGTAGGGGGACAGGGGGGCCTGGGGCCAACGTCCTGACTTTC. The chain couples TRBV19 to TRBJ2-6; TRBD1 matches 11 bases. The CDR3 has 17 residues. V was clipped by 4 bases and J by 2 bases; unmatched bases: 4. CDR1 is LNHDA, CDR2 SQIVND, per germline (reference sequence). Full variable domain (outside the CDR3, taken from reference TRBV19 and TRBJ2-6): DGGITQSPKYLFRKEGQNVTLSCEQNLNHDAMYWYRQDPGQGLRLIYYSQIVNDFQKGDIAEGYSVSREKKESFPLTVTSAQKNPTAFYLCASSRGTGGPGANVLTFGAGSRLTVL.

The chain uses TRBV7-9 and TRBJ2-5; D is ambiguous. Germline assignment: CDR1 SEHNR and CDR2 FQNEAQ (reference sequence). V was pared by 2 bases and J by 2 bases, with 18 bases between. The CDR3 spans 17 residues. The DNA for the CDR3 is TGTGCCAGCAGCTTATCGCGCGCTAGAGCGCCTCAAGAGACCCAGTACTTC. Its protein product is CASSLSRARAPQETQYF.

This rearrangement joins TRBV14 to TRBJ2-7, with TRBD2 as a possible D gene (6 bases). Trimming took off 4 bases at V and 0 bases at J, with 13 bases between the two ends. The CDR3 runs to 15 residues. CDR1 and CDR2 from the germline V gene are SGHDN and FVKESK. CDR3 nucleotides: TGTGCCAGCAGCCGCGCGGAGGGGAGCTCCTACGAGCAGTACTTC. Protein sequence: CASSRAEGSSYEQYF.

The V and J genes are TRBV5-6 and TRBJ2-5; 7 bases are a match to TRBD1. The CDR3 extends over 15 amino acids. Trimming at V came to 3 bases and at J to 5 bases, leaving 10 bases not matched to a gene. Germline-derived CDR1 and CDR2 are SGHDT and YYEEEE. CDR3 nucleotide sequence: TGTGCCAGCAGCTGGGTCAGGGGGACGGGGGAGACCCAGTACTTC. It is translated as CASSWVRGTGETQYF.

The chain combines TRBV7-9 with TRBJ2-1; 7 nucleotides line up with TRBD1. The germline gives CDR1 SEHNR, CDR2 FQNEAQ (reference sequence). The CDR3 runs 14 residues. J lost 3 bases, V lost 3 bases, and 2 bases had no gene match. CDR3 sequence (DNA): TGTGCCAGCAGCTTCCGGGACAGCTACAATGAGCAGTTCTTC. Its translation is CASSFRDSYNEQFF.

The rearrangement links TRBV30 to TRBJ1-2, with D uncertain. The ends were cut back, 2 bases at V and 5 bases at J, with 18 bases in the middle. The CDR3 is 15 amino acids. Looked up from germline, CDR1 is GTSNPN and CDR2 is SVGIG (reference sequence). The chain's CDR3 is CAWSPPGRFSYGYTF. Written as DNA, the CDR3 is TGTGCCTGGAGTCCACCAGGTCGATTCTCTTATGGCTACACCTTC.

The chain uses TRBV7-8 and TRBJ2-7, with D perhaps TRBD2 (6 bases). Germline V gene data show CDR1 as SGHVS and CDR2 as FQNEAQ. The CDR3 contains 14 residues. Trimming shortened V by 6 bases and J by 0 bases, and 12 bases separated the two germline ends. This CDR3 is CASRGRESSYEQYF. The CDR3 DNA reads TGTGCCAGCAGGGGACGGGAGAGCTCCTACGAGCAGTACTTC.

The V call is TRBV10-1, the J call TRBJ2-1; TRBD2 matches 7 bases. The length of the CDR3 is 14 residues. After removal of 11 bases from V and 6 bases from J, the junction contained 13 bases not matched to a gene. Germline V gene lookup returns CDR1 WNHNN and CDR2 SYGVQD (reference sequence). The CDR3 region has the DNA TGCGCCGACGCCGGGACTAAGGCGGGCAATGAGCAGTTCTTC. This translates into CADAGTKAGNEQFF.

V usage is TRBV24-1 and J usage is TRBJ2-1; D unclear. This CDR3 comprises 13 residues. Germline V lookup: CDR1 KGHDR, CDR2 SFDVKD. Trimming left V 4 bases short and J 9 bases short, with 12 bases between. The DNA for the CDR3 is TGTGCCACCAGTGACCGCCGGGTGAGTGAGCAGTTCTTC. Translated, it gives CATSDRRVSEQFF.

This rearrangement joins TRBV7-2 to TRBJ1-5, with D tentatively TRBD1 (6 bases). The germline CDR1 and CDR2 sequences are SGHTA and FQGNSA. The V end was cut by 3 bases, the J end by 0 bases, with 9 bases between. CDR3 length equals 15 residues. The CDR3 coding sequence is TGTGCCAGCAGCTTCGGACAGTATAGCAATCAGCCCCAGCATTTT. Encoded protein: CASSFGQYSNQPQHF.